The T cell receptor (beta chain) under discussion was sequenced for a study of cytomegalovirus exposure and HLA in healthy donors. A note on this clone: Its antigen remains unknown.

Primers for the PCR totalled 60 Vbeta and 13 Jbeta. Here immunoSEQ multiplex PCR was the method, and the copy in TCRdb shows in-frame clones only, minus some. The sample includes some 190,000 clones, 60% to 85% of them seen just once. CDR3 size: 11 residues. The V gene's germline CDR1 is DFQATT and CDR2 SNEGSKA (reference sequence). J lost 6 bases, V lost 8 bases, and 4 bases had no gene match. Findings of the study overall: It was reportedly the case that the classifier diagnosed cytomegalovirus status with high specificity and sensitivity. TCR association rates varied by HLA locus in a later analysis, with DRB1 highest and HLA-C lowest. Altogether, some 170 TCR beta chains were recorded as cytomegalovirus-associated.

The genes are TRBV20-1 and TRBJ1-5; 7 nucleotides agree with TRBD1. The origin of this receptor is a woman aged 40 to 55 in good health and CMV-seronegative. The specimen sequenced was PBMCs. Written as DNA, the CDR3 is TGCAGTACAGGGGCTGGTCAGCCCCAGCATTTT. Amino acid sequence: CSTGAGQPQHF.